This paragraph reports one TCR beta chain. In this sample, this clonotype turned up many times. It lacks a known antigen. Within one base of it there is no much larger clone, and no base qualities were kept. Based on the germline V gene, the CDR1 and CDR2 sequences are MNHNS and SASEGT. The CDR3 covers 14 residues, taking in both the cysteine and the phenylalanine. Here the CDR3 DNA is all that survives: 42 bases in frame from base 1. Trimming removed 7 bases from V and 1 base from J, leaving 13 bases between the germline ends. The source of the sample is a study of T-cell reconstitution after alpha-beta-depleted transplantation in children (dated by TCRdb to about 2016). Background on the whole study: The study quantitatively tracked T-cell immune reconstitution after TCRalphabeta/CD19-depleted allogeneic hematopoietic cell transplantation in children using TCR repertoire profiling.

Library preparation was by PCR. The sequencer was an Illumina HiSeq 2500. TCR libraries were prepared with molecular barcoding, using unique molecular identifiers to normalize TCRbeta repertoire quantification. TCRdb redid the processing of the public reads, applying fastp at Q25 and MiXCR, and retained in-frame beta chains. Under each unique CDR3 protein, matching rows form one entry showing the most common genes and DNA. For this sample the table gives about 110,000 distinct CDR3 sequences, of which under 13% were detected only once. The top ten clonotypes cover 8% of the sample. The receptor comes from a human donor who donated a stem cell graft to a child with acute lymphoblastic leukemia. Sequences were derived from PBMCs from the stem cell graft donor, sampled from the stem cell graft. The chain links TRBV6-1 with TRBJ1-1; no D segment can be confidently identified. The CDR3 has the sequence CASISSSANTEAFF. The bases read TGTGCCAGCATCTCCTCCTCGGCGAACACTGAAGCTTTCTTT.